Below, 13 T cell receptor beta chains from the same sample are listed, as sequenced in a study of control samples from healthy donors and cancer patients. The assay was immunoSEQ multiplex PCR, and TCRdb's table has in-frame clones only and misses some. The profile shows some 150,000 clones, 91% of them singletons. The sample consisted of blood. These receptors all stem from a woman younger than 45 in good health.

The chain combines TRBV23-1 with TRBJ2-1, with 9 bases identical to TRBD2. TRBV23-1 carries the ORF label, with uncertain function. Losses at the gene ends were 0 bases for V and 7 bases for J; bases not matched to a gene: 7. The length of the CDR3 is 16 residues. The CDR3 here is CASSQSCLAGTNEQFF. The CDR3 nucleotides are TGCGCCAGCAGTCAATCTTGTCTAGCGGGGACAAATGAGCAGTTCTTC.

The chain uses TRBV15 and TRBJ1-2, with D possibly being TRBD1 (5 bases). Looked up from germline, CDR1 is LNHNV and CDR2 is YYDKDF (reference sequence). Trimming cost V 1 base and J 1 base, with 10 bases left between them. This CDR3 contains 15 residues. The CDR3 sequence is CATSRGVGGNYGYTF. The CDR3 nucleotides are TGTGCCACCAGCAGAGGGGTGGGGGGTAACTATGGCTACACCTTC.

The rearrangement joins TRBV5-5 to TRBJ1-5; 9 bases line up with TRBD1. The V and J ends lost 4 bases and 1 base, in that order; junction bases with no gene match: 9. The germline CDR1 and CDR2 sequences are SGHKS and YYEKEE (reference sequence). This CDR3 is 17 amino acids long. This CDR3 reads CASSPITGTGSNQPQHF. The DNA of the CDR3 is TGTGCCAGCAGCCCTATAACCGGGACAGGGAGCAATCAGCCCCAGCATTTT.

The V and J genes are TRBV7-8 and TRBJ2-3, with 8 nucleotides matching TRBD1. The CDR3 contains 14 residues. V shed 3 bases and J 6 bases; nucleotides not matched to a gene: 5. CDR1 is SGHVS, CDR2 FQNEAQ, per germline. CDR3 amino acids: CASSFGQGTDTQYF. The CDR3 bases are TGTGCCAGCAGCTTCGGACAGGGAACCGATACGCAGTATTTT.

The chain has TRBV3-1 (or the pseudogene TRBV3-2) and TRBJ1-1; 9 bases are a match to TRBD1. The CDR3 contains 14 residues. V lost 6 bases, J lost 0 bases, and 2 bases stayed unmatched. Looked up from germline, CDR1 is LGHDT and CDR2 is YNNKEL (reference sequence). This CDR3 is CASSRQGVNTEAFF. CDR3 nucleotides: TGTGCCAGCAGTCGACAGGGGGTGAACACTGAAGCTTTCTTT.

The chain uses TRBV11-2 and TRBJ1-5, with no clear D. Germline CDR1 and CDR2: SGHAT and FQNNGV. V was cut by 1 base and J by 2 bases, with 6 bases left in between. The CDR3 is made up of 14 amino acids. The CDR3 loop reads CASSLGQGNQPQHF. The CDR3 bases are TGTGCCAGCAGCTTAGGCCAGGGCAATCAGCCCCAGCATTTT.

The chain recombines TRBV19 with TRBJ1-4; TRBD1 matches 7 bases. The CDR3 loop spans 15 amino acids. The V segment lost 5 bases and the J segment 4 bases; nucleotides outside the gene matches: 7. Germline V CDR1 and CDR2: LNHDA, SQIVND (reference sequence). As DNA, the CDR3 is TGTGCCAGTAGTTTCCAGGGGGGATTTAATGAAAAACTGTTTTTT. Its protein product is CASSFQGGFNEKLFF.

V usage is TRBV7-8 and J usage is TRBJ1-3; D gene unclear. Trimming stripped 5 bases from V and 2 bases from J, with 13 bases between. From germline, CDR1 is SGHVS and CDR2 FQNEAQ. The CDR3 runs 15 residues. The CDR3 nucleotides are TGTGCCAGCAGCCCCCCGACCCTACCTGGAAACACCATATATTTT. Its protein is CASSPPTLPGNTIYF.

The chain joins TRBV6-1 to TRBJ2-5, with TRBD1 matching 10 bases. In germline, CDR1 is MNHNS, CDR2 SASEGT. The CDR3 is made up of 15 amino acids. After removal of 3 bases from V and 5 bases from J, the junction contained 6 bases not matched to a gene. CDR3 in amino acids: CASSDGQGGSETQYF. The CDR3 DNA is TGTGCCAGCAGTGACGGACAGGGGGGTAGTGAGACCCAGTACTTC.

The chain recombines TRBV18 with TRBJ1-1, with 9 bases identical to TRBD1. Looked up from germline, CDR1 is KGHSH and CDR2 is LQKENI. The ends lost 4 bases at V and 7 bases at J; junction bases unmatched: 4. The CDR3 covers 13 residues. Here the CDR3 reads CASSLQGAGEAFF. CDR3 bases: TGTGCCAGCTCACTACAGGGGGCGGGTGAAGCTTTCTTT.

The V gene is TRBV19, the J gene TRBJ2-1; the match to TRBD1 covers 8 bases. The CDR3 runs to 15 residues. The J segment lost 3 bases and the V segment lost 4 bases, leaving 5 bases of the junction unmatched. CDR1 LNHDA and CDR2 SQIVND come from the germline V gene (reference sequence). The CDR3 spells CASSTRQGRYNEQFF. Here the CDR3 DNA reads TGTGCCAGTAGTACCCGACAGGGGCGCTACAATGAGCAGTTCTTC.

The CDR3: CASSYSKGQGGTEAFF. CDR3 coding DNA: TGTGCCAGCAGTTACTCGAAGGGACAGGGGGGGACTGAAGCTTTCTTT. V gene TRBV6-5 combines with J gene TRBJ1-1; TRBD1 aligns across 11 bases. J lost 5 bases, V lost 0 bases, and 5 bases had no gene match. Germline V lookup: CDR1 MNHEY, CDR2 SVGAGI. The CDR3 loop spans 16 amino acids.

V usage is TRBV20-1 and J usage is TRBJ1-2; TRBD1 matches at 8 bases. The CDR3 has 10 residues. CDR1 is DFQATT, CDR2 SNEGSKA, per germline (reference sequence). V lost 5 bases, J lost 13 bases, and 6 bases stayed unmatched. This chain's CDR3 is CSAPRTGITF. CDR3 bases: TGCAGTGCTCCTAGGACAGGGATCACCTTC.